Below are 17 T cell receptor beta chains sequenced from a single sample in a study of blood T cell repertoires in COVID-19. The assay was immunoSEQ multiplex PCR, and TCRdb's table has in-frame clones only and misses some. The table shows roughly 100,000 clones, with 80% to 95% occurring only once. The sample was peripheral blood. These receptors originate from a woman aged 50 to 65 with COVID-19, enrolled during active disease.

This chain joins TRBV19 and TRBJ1-1, with 8 bases matching TRBD1. V lost 5 bases to trimming and J lost 4 bases; unmatched junction nucleotides: 9. Germline loops: CDR1 LNHDA, CDR2 SQIVND (reference sequence). The CDR3 length is 15 residues. This CDR3 reads CASSPVPQGATEAFF. The CDR3 DNA is TGTGCCAGTAGTCCGGTGCCTCAGGGGGCCACTGAAGCTTTCTTT.

This chain uses TRBV5-6 with TRBJ1-2; D is perhaps TRBD1 (6 bases). Germline assignment: CDR1 SGHDT and CDR2 YYEEEE. Trimming removed 9 bases from V and 2 bases from J, with 17 bases in between. The CDR3 totals 14 residues. In DNA, the CDR3 is TGTGCCACCTCAACTCGGGACACAAACTATGGCTACACCTTC. It encodes CATSTRDTNYGYTF. Together with reference TRBV5-6 and TRBJ1-2, the CDR3 gives the full variable domain: DAGVTQSPTHLIKTRGQQVTLRCSPKSGHDTVSWYQQALGQGPQFIFQYYEEEERQRGNFPDRFSGHQFPNYSSELNVNALLLGDSALYLCATSTRDTNYGYTFGSGTRLTVV.

The chain recombines TRBV27 with TRBJ1-5; unclear D gene. The CDR3 loop spans 14 amino acids. CDR1 is MNHEY, CDR2 SMNVEV, per germline (reference sequence). V was shortened by 0 bases and J by 7 bases, with 10 bases between the two germline ends. This CDR3 is CASSLSKEGQPQHF. The CDR3 DNA is TGTGCCAGCAGTTTATCGAAGGAGGGCCAGCCCCAGCATTTT.

This chain connects TRBV9 to TRBJ2-5; 8 bases map to TRBD2. The ends lost 0 bases at V and 4 bases at J; junction bases unmatched: 5. Germline V gene sequence: CDR1 SGDLS, CDR2 YYNGEE. This CDR3 has 15 amino acids. The CDR3 DNA reads as TGTGCCAGCAGCGTAGGCCCGGGAGGGGGAGAGACCCAGTACTTC. Translated: CASSVGPGGGETQYF.

DNA for the CDR3: TGTGCCAGCAGCTTAGGGAGACGGGACAAGAGCACCGGGGAGCTGTTTTTT. Translating it yields CASSLGRRDKSTGELFF. The V gene is TRBV7-8, the J gene TRBJ2-2; possible D gene TRBD1, 6 bases. CDR1 is SGHVS and CDR2 is FQNEAQ in the germline V gene. With 1 base removed from V and 4 bases from J, the gap between germline ends came to 16 bases. CDR3 length: 17 residues.

CDR3 in DNA: TGTGCCAGCAGCCCTGGGACTAGCGGCACAGATACGCAGTATTTT. Its protein is CASSPGTSGTDTQYF. The chain couples TRBV11-3 to TRBJ2-3; 10 bases map to TRBD2. Germline V gene data show CDR1 as SGHNT and CDR2 as YENEEA. V trimming: 5 bases; J trimming: 1 base; junction bases outside the gene matches: 3. The CDR3 totals 15 residues.

This chain links TRBV10-2 with TRBJ2-3, with TRBD2 as a possible D gene (7 bases). The CDR3 is made up of 16 amino acids. The germline V gene has CDR1 WSHSY and CDR2 SAAADI. Deletions cut 3 bases from V and 4 bases from J, with 17 bases between. Here the CDR3 DNA reads TGCGCCAGCAGTGAAGTGGGGGGGGCAAATGCAGATACGCAGTATTTT. Translating gives CASSEVGGANADTQYF.

The rearrangement joins TRBV12-3 or TRBV12-4 to TRBJ2-2; 7 bases map to TRBD1. CDR3 length: 13 amino acids. The junction had 4 bases not matched to a gene; V was cut back by 6 bases and J by 6 bases. The CDR3 coding sequence is TGTGCCAGCAGCCTTACAGGGGCCGGGGAGCTGTTTTTT. Translation: CASSLTGAGELFF.

This sequence joins TRBV3-1 (or the pseudogene TRBV3-2) and TRBJ1-2, with D possibly matching TRBD1 (5 bases). V lost 5 bases and J 4 bases, leaving 14 bases between the germline ends. CDR1 and CDR2 from the germline V gene are LGHDT and YNNKEL (reference sequence). The CDR3 loop spans 14 amino acids. The CDR3, as DNA: TGTGCCAGCAGCGATTCAGGGATCCTCTATGGCTACACCTTC. It codes for CASSDSGILYGYTF.

In its sample, this clone was seen once. The chain joins TRBV6-2 or TRBV6-3 to TRBJ2-1; a possible D gene is TRBD2 (6 bases). Germline-derived CDR1 and CDR2 are MNHEY and SVGEGT. The length of the CDR3 is 16 residues. Trimming pared 2 bases from V and 8 bases from J, leaving 19 bases between. The CDR3 loop is CASSYPPSGRPDEQFF. The CDR3 DNA sequence: TGTGCCAGCAGTTACCCACCCAGCGGGCGTCCGGATGAGCAGTTCTTC.

The gene calls are TRBV10-1 and TRBJ1-1; 7 nucleotides agree with TRBD1. The J segment lost 1 base and the V segment lost 0 bases, leaving 11 bases of the junction unmatched. This CDR3 is 18 amino acids long. Germline CDR1 reads WNHNN; CDR2 reads SYGVQD (reference sequence). CDR3 in amino acids: CASSESFTGDLGNTEAFF. CDR3 DNA: TGCGCCAGCAGTGAGTCCTTCACAGGGGATCTAGGGAACACTGAAGCTTTCTTT.

The chain combines TRBV6-4 with TRBJ2-1; a weak D match, TRBD2 (5 bases). Germline CDR1 MRHNA, CDR2 SNTAGT. The V end was cut by 5 bases, the J end by 5 bases, with 10 bases between. This CDR3 contains 13 residues. The DNA of the CDR3 is TGTGCCAGCAGTCGTGGACTGCACAATGAGCAGTTCTTC. It yields the protein CASSRGLHNEQFF.

This clone was found once. The chain's CDR3 is CASNSRGAVYGYTF. DNA for the CDR3: TGTGCCAGTAATTCACGGGGGGCAGTCTATGGCTACACCTTC. The chain links TRBV19 to TRBJ1-2; D perhaps matches TRBD1 (6 bases). The CDR3 is 14 residues long. The germline CDR1 and CDR2 sequences are LNHDA and SQIVND (reference sequence). V lost 7 bases and J lost 4, with 16 bases in between.

The genes are TRBV9 and TRBJ2-7, with 9 bases matching TRBD1. The CDR3 runs to 14 residues. V was pared by 4 bases and J by 5 bases, with 7 bases of the junction left unmatched. CDR1 is SGDLS and CDR2 is YYNGEE in the germline V gene. The CDR3 DNA follows: TGTGCCAGCAGCCCCGGGACAGGGTTCGACGAGCAGTACTTC. As protein: CASSPGTGFDEQYF.

The chain combines TRBV10-3 with TRBJ2-2; 7 bases agree with TRBD1. Germline assignment: CDR1 ENHRY and CDR2 SYGVKD. There are 14 residues in the CDR3. V gave up 2 bases and J gave up 5 bases; unmatched junction bases: 2. The CDR3 coding sequence is TGTGCCATCAGTGAGGAGGGACAGACCGGGGAGCTGTTTTTT. Amino acids: CAISEEGQTGELFF.

The chain carries TRBV28 and TRBJ2-3; 9 nucleotides agree with TRBD2. With 4 bases clipped from V and 5 bases from J, the junction kept 10 bases outside the gene matches. The CDR3 sequence is 16 residues long. The germline V gene encodes CDR1 MDHEN and CDR2 SYDVKM. The CDR3, as DNA: TGTGCCAGCAGTTCGGGCGGAGCGGGGGGCGGAGATACGCAGTATTTT. Residues: CASSSGGAGGGDTQYF.

This chain connects TRBV27 to TRBJ1-5; possible D gene TRBD1, 5 bases. Trimming cost V 3 bases and J 6 bases, with 12 bases left between them. Germline-derived CDR1 and CDR2 are MNHEY and SMNVEV (reference sequence). The CDR3 spans 14 residues. The CDR3 reads CASSLAGRIQPQHF. DNA of the CDR3: TGTGCCAGCAGTTTGGCAGGGCGGATTCAGCCCCAGCATTTT.